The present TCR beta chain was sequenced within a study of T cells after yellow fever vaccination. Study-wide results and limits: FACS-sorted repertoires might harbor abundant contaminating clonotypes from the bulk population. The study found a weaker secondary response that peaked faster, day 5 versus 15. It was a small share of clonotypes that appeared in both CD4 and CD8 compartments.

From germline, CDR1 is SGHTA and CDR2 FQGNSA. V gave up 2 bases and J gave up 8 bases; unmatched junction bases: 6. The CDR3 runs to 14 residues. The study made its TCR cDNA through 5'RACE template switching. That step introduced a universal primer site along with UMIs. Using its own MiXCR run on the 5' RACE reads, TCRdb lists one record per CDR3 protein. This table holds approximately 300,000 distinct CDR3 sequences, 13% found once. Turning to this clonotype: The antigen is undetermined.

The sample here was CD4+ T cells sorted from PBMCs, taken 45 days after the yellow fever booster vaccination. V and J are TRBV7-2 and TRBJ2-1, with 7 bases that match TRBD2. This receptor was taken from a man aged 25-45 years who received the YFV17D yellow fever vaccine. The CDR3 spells CASSLQRESDEQFF. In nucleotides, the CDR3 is TGTGCCAGCAGCTTACAGCGGGAAAGCGATGAGCAGTTCTTC.